This T cell receptor (beta chain) derives from a study of sequential checkpoint blockade in melanoma. On the study more broadly: TCRbeta immunosequencing was performed on DNA from roughly 90 pretreatment melanoma tumor samples.

Study-wide points: PD-L1 staining and CD8+ counts, not mutational load, tracked tumor T-cell clonality.

Treatment indicated: randomized to nivolumab then ipilimumab (arm A) or the reverse (arm B). None of the patients previously received DNA-damaging chemotherapy. V was clipped by 6 bases and J by 0 bases, with 5 bases between them. The CDR3 covers 13 residues. CDR1 is MNHGY, CDR2 SAAAGT, per germline. The assay was immunoSEQ multiplex PCR, and TCRdb's table has in-frame clones only and misses some. Of about 7,400 clones listed, 20% to 25% are singletons. This clone was detected a few times. Its antigen is unknown. The rearrangement links TRBV6-8 to TRBJ2-2; unclear D gene. Sequences were derived from tumor tissue (inferred from file names), sampled from a patient given nivolumab and ipilimumab in sequence. The source is a human donor with melanoma. DNA for the CDR3: TGTGCCAGCAGACACGCGAACACCGGGGAGCTGTTTTTT. Protein: CASRHANTGELFF.